These 2 T cell receptor beta chains were all obtained from the same sample, sequenced in a study of shared clonotypes between healthy human individuals. The method was immunoSEQ multiplex PCR; TCRdb's version includes in-frame clones alone and lacks a portion of them. The table has around 510,000 clones, about 96% seen once. Sequencing was done on a sample of naive CD4+ T cells sorted from blood. Regarding subset: CD45RA+ positively selected. The receptors stem from a woman under 40 in good health.

The CDR3 DNA follows: TGTGCCAGCAGTTTAAGGGGGCCTCCACATTTT. It yields the protein CASSLRGPPHF. The V gene is TRBV28, the J gene TRBJ1-5; 7 positions agree with TRBD1. V shed 2 bases, J shed 16 bases, and the junction held 5 bases outside the gene matches. There are 11 residues in the CDR3. In germline, CDR1 is MDHEN, CDR2 SYDVKM.

The chain couples TRBV28 to TRBJ2-7; no firm D call. CDR1 is MDHEN and CDR2 is SYDVKM in the germline V gene. The V and J ends lost 1 base and 3 bases respectively, with 10 bases between them. The CDR3 sequence is 14 residues long. The CDR3 reads CASSLSNGHYEQYF. DNA of the CDR3: TGTGCCAGCAGTTTATCAAACGGTCACTACGAGCAGTACTTC.